A single sample is the source of the 22 T cell receptor beta chains below, sequenced in a study of OX40 agonist ivuxolimab in advanced cancers. Profiled with immunoSEQ multiplex PCR; TCRdb holds only in-frame clones, not every one. The table has around 38,000 clones, around 84% seen once. Sample: CD4+ or CD8+ T cells sorted from blood, taken in a trial of the OX40 agonist ivuxolimab. All receptors derive from an adult with an advanced solid tumor such as melanoma, head and neck, liver or kidney cancer.

This clone was detected a few times. This rearrangement joins TRBV30 to TRBJ2-1; the D gene is possibly TRBD2 (5 bases). This CDR3 has 13 residues. Per germline, CDR1 GTSNPN and CDR2 SVGIG (reference sequence). Deletions cut 5 bases from V and 11 bases from J, with 19 bases between. The DNA for the CDR3 is TGTGCCTGGGCCTCGACGCCGGGAATAAAGCAGTTCTTC. It encodes CAWASTPGIKQFF.

This clone was seen only once. The chain is built from TRBV5-1 and TRBJ2-5; 12 nucleotides agree with TRBD2. This CDR3 has 15 residues. Germline-derived CDR1 and CDR2 are SGHRS and YFSETQ. Trimming removed 4 bases from V and 7 bases from J; junction bases left unmatched: 8. CDR3 residues: CASSPTSGRSWTQYF. As DNA, the CDR3 is TGCGCCAGCAGCCCGACTAGCGGGAGAAGTTGGACCCAGTACTTC.

This clone was picked up one time. The gene calls are TRBV18 and TRBJ2-1; TRBD2 is a possible D gene (5 bases). V was trimmed by 8 bases and J by 8 bases, leaving 16 bases between them. CDR1 and CDR2 from the germline V gene are KGHSH and LQKENI. The CDR3 length is 13 residues. DNA of the CDR3: TGTGCCAGCCGGGGAATAGTAAGAGATGAGCAGTTCTTC. This sequence encodes CASRGIVRDEQFF.

The chain couples TRBV7-8 to TRBJ2-7; D is unclear. Germline V gene sequence: CDR1 SGHVS, CDR2 FQNEAQ. The CDR3 has 12 amino acids. Trimming cost V 2 bases and J 3 bases, with 5 bases left between them. CDR3 region: CASSLSGYEQYF. The CDR3 DNA sequence: TGTGCCAGCAGCTTATCTGGCTACGAGCAGTACTTC. Filled out from reference TRBV7-8 and TRBJ2-7, the complete variable domain reads GAGVSQSPRYKVAKRGQDVALRCDPISGHVSLFWYQQALGQGPEFLTYFQNEAQLDKSGLPSDRFFAERPEGSVSTLKIQRTQQEDSAVYLCASSLSGYEQYFGPGTRLTVT.

The chain is built from TRBV10-2 and TRBJ1-2; D perhaps matches TRBD1 (5 bases). Germline V gene sequence: CDR1 WSHSY, CDR2 SAAADI. Trimming removed 3 bases from V and 4 bases from J, with 12 bases in between. CDR3 length: 14 amino acids. The DNA for the CDR3 is TGCGCCAGCAGTGATGGAGGAGGGACCTATGGCTACACCTTC. Its translation: CASSDGGGTYGYTF.

V usage is TRBV29-1 and J usage is TRBJ2-7; TRBD1 matches 7 bases. This CDR3 region has 12 residues. Germline V gene lookup returns CDR1 SQVTM and CDR2 ANQGSEA. The V segment lost 5 bases and the J segment 2 bases; nucleotides outside the gene matches: 3. The CDR3 region has the DNA TGCAGCGTTTCGCAGGGGGCCTACGAGCAGTACTTC. Residues: CSVSQGAYEQYF.

Of note for this clone: At the DNA level, this CDR3 is encoded by other sequences in the same sample as well. This chain links TRBV7-6 with TRBJ1-2; no clear D. Germline CDR1 SGHVS, CDR2 FNYEAQ. With 5 bases removed from V and 4 bases from J, the gap between germline ends came to 8 bases. CDR3 size: 12 residues. The CDR3 loop is CASSPTGYGYTF. The CDR3 region has the DNA TGTGCCAGCAGCCCTACGGGCTATGGCTACACCTTC. Variable domain in full (rest from reference TRBV7-6 and TRBJ1-2): GAGVSQSPRYKVTKRGQDVALRCDPISGHVSLYWYRQALGQGPEFLTYFNYEAQQDKSGLPNDRFSAERPEGSISTLTIQRTEQRDSAMYRCASSPTGYGYTFGSGTRLTVV.

The chain links TRBV28 to TRBJ2-1; no definite D call. The germline gives CDR1 MDHEN, CDR2 SYDVKM. This CDR3 is built from 16 residues. Trimming removed 9 bases from V and 0 bases from J, with 18 bases in between. Here the CDR3 reads CASKLGSSSSYNEQFF. CDR3 coding DNA: TGTGCCAGTAAGTTGGGCTCCTCGAGCTCCTACAATGAGCAGTTCTTC.

This clone was counted between two and nine times. The chain carries TRBV7-6 and TRBJ2-1; TRBD2 agrees at 7 bases. The CDR3 has 17 amino acids. V lost 6 bases and J lost 0; bases outside the gene matches: 11. Germline CDR1 is SGHVS and CDR2 is FNYEAQ. The CDR3 protein is CASSHFGGFRSYNEQFF. The CDR3 DNA reads as TGTGCCAGCAGTCATTTCGGGGGGTTCCGCTCCTACAATGAGCAGTTCTTC. Supplemented by reference TRBV7-6 and TRBJ2-1, the full variable domain reads GAGVSQSPRYKVTKRGQDVALRCDPISGHVSLYWYRQALGQGPEFLTYFNYEAQQDKSGLPNDRFSAERPEGSISTLTIQRTEQRDSAMYRCASSHFGGFRSYNEQFFGPGTRLTVL.

The chain has TRBV5-4 and TRBJ2-6, with D unclear. V was cut by 4 bases and J by 0 bases, with 5 bases left in between. The CDR3 sequence is 14 residues long. From germline, CDR1 is SGHNT and CDR2 YYREEE (reference sequence). The CDR3 sequence: CASSPVSGANVLTF. Here the CDR3 DNA reads TGTGCCAGCAGCCCGGTCTCTGGGGCCAACGTCCTGACTTTC.

The genes are TRBV6-4 and TRBJ2-1, with D tentatively TRBD2 (7 bases). CDR3 length equals 14 residues. The V and J ends lost 3 bases and 7 bases respectively, with 13 bases between them. CDR1 is MRHNA, CDR2 SNTAGT, per germline. This CDR3 is CASSDGGAANEQFF. The CDR3 DNA reads as TGTGCCAGCAGTGATGGGGGGGCGGCTAATGAGCAGTTCTTC.

This clone was seen only a few times. CDR3 bases: TGCGCCAGCAGCTTACGAACAGACTACAATGAGCAGTTCTTC. Translating it yields CASSLRTDYNEQFF. This chain uses TRBV5-1 with TRBJ2-1, with no clear D. The germline gives CDR1 SGHRS, CDR2 YFSETQ. The CDR3 extends over 14 amino acids. V lost 2 bases and J 3 bases, leaving 9 bases between the germline ends.

The chain recombines TRBV5-1 with TRBJ2-3; D is unclear. V was cut by 0 bases and J by 1 base, with 3 bases left in between. There are 13 residues in the CDR3. Germline CDR1 reads SGHRS; CDR2 reads YFSETQ. CDR3 nucleotides: TGCGCCAGCAGCTTGGCAGGCACAGATACGCAGTATTTT. It specifies CASSLAGTDTQYF.

The sample holds a few counts of this clone. This chain connects TRBV6-6 to TRBJ1-5, with D maybe TRBD1 (6 bases). The ends were cut back, 6 bases at V and 5 bases at J, with 14 bases in the middle. The CDR3 consists of 14 residues. In germline, CDR1 is MNHNY, CDR2 SVGAGI (reference sequence). The CDR3 sequence is CASRPRQVDQPQHF. The CDR3 DNA sequence: TGTGCCAGCAGACCCAGACAGGTAGATCAGCCCCAGCATTTT.

V usage is TRBV30 and J usage is TRBJ2-7, with TRBD2 identical over 12 bases. CDR1 GTSNPN and CDR2 SVGIG come from the germline V gene (reference sequence). CDR3 length: 13 amino acids. V lost 4 bases and J lost 7; bases outside the gene matches: 5. The CDR3 is CAWTRLAGDEQYF. The CDR3, as DNA: TGTGCCTGGACTAGACTAGCGGGAGATGAGCAGTACTTC.

V is TRBV7-8 and J is TRBJ2-5; D unclear. TRBJ2-7 explains the end of the DNA better; the J call may be wrong. This CDR3 contains 12 residues. Per germline, CDR1 SGHVS and CDR2 FQNEAQ. The CDR3 sequence: CASSSHSYEQYF. The CDR3 DNA is TGTGCCAGCAGCTCCCACAGCTACGAGCAGTACTTC.

This clone was picked up one time. The rearrangement joins TRBV7-3 to TRBJ1-3; 11 bases are shared with TRBD1. V lost 0 bases and J lost 1; bases outside the gene matches: 2. Looked up from germline, CDR1 is SGHTA and CDR2 is FQGTGA. The CDR3 is 17 amino acids. The DNA of the CDR3 is TGTGCCAGCAGCTTAACCGGGACAGGGGGTTCTGGAAACACCATATATTTT. Translated: CASSLTGTGGSGNTIYF.

The rearrangement uses TRBV7-9 and TRBJ2-2; no definite D call. V was trimmed by 3 bases and J by 1 base, leaving 6 bases between them. Germline CDR1 reads SEHNR; CDR2 reads FQNEAQ (reference sequence). The CDR3 length is 14 residues. In nucleotides, the CDR3 is TGTGCCAGCAGCTTTGGCGGGAACACCGGGGAGCTGTTTTTT. Translation gives CASSFGGNTGELFF.

The rearrangement uses TRBV14 and TRBJ2-5, with D unclear. With 3 bases removed from V and 5 bases from J, the gap between germline ends came to 4 bases. In germline, CDR1 is SGHDN, CDR2 FVKESK. CDR3 length: 11 amino acids. The CDR3: CASSQYETQYF. The CDR3 DNA is TGTGCCAGCAGCCAGTACGAGACCCAGTACTTC.

This rearrangement joins TRBV5-5 to TRBJ2-7; D may be TRBD1 (5 bases). This CDR3 spans 14 amino acids. CDR1 SGHKS and CDR2 YYEKEE come from the germline V gene (reference sequence). V dropped 2 bases and J dropped 3 bases, with 12 bases sitting between them. The CDR3 here is CASSFRQGNYEQYF. For the CDR3, the DNA is TGTGCCAGCAGCTTTCGGCAGGGAAACTACGAGCAGTACTTC.

The chain joins TRBV28 to TRBJ1-4; perhaps TRBD1 as D (5 bases). Germline V lookup: CDR1 MDHEN, CDR2 SYDVKM. This CDR3 comprises 17 residues. V shed 10 bases and J shed 0 bases, with 21 bases lying between them. This CDR3 is CATLGGGTLATNEKLFF. The CDR3 nucleotides read TGTGCCACCCTCGGCGGGGGGACCCTTGCAACTAATGAAAAACTGTTTTTT.

The genes are TRBV4-1 and TRBJ2-3; 7 bases are shared with TRBD2. This CDR3 comprises 14 residues. The ends lost 4 bases at V and 3 bases at J; junction bases unmatched: 4. Germline V lookup: CDR1 MGHRA, CDR2 YSYEKL. The CDR3 coding sequence is TGCGCCAGCAGCCGCGGACTAGGAACAGATACGCAGTATTTT. It is translated as CASSRGLGTDTQYF.